This T cell receptor (beta chain) was sequenced in a study of T cells in Graves' hyperthyroidism and ophthalmopathy. Findings and limits, study-wide: A model of 13 V-J pairs discriminated ophthalmopathy from stable hyperthyroidism. Most clonotypes expanded in the thyroid (above 0.001) were also present in blood. Ophthalmopathy onset followed model prediction by a median roughly 6.5 months.

This clonotype was counted between two and nine times. Its cognate antigen is unknown. Trimming cost V 7 bases and J 6 bases, with 18 bases left between them. The CDR3 contains 14 residues. Germline CDR1 is MNHNS and CDR2 is SASEGT. Using RNA transcripts as the source, TCR beta CDR3 regions were amplified. The TCR CDR3 first-round RT-PCR relied on the HTBI primer set. Each CDR3 protein is one row after TCRdb ran MiXCR on the multiplex PCR reads. The sample consists of about 290,000 distinct CDR3 sequences, approximately 17% of them appearing once. The chain recombines TRBV6-1 with TRBJ1-2; D is possibly TRBD1 (5 bases). Sequenced: blood. The receptor was derived from a young man with Graves' hyperthyroidism. The CDR3 DNA reads TGTGCCAGCACCCGGGACTCCTTGTGGGATGGCTACACCTTC. Translated, it gives CASTRDSLWDGYTF.